This record concerns one T cell receptor (beta chain) sequence. Combining a sample-barcoded 5' primer with a J-beta primer mix, a second PCR ran for roughly 7 to 12 cycles. TCRdb ran MiXCR on the 5' RACE reads and lists one entry per CDR3 protein. Of about 1.7 million distinct CDR3 sequences listed, 28% were seen once; the top ten hold approximately 7.7%. This sample was taken from a study of blood T cells in healthy people across ages. There are 13 residues in the CDR3. In germline, CDR1 is SGHTA, CDR2 FQGTGA. Trimming stripped 0 bases from V and 4 bases from J, with 6 bases between. This TCR derives from a woman in her twenties or thirties in good health. The chain has TRBV7-3 and TRBJ2-5, with D uncertain. The specimen was blood. In DNA, the CDR3 is TGTGCCAGCAGCTTAACGGCACGAGAGACCCAGTACTTC. Its protein is CASSLTARETQYF.